This TCR beta chain was identified in a study of T cell repertoires in cytomegalovirus infection. TCRdb re-derived calls from the reads in MiXCR, one entry per CDR3 protein. The sample has approximately 470,000 distinct CDR3 sequences, 42% seen once; the top ten hold around 45%. Concerning this clonotype itself: No antigen is known for it.

Germline CDR1 SNHLY, CDR2 FYNNEI. CDR3 length equals 15 residues. V was clipped by 1 base and J by 4 bases, with 13 bases between them. The TCR sequence derives from a human donor in good health (CMV status not recorded). Some clones in this sample may be carry-over from other donors' samples. This rearrangement joins TRBV2 to TRBJ1-1, with a weak D call TRBD1 (5 bases). Sequences were derived from cultured PBMCs, sampled from culture after CMV antigen stimulation. CDR3 sequence (DNA): TGTGCCAGCAGTGAAGGGGACCCCGCGGTCACTGAAGCTTTCTTT. Translated: CASSEGDPAVTEAFF.